The sequence of this T cell receptor beta chain was determined in a study of blood T cell repertoires in COVID-19. This clone was observed a few times. Sequencing was performed with immunoSEQ multiplex PCR; in TCRdb, only in-frame clones are kept and a portion is missing. The repertoire holds fewer than 60,000 clones, with 70% to 85% as singletons. The CDR3 is 12 amino acids. V shed 5 bases and J shed 4 bases, with 8 bases lying between them. This TCR was sampled from an older man with acute or convalescent COVID-19. Sequencing used peripheral blood. V and J are TRBV12-3 or TRBV12-4 and TRBJ1-2, with TRBD1 as a possible D gene (5 bases). The CDR3 nucleotides read TGTGCCAGCAGTCGCGGGGCCTATGGCTACACCTTC. Its protein is CASSRGAYGYTF.